This T cell receptor beta chain was found in a study of blood T cell repertoires in COVID-19. Study context: From T cells, B-cell-depleted T cells, or PBMCs came the material, which was cDNA or gDNA.

Source study methods: Reference gene primers were amplified, and this amplification served to estimate nucleated cell counts. Using immunoSEQ multiplex PCR, the repertoire was profiled, and TCRdb retains in-frame clones only, with some absent. V, J and clone size derive from that table, while D and trimming were established from the DNA sequence. Of fewer than 75,000 clones listed, around nine tenths were seen once; the top ten hold roughly a tenth. CDR1 is MNHEY, CDR2 SMNVEV, per germline (reference sequence). The CDR3 covers 16 residues. The V end lost 0 bases, the J end lost 4 bases, and 13 bases lay between the germline ends.

The sequence was collected from a human donor in a cohort sampled during active COVID-19. The chain carries TRBV27 and TRBJ2-1, with a weak D call TRBD2 (5 bases). Sequences were obtained from peripheral blood. This chain's CDR3 is CASSLSDERAYNEQFF. The CDR3 nucleotides are TGTGCCAGCAGTTTATCGGACGAGAGGGCGTACAATGAGCAGTTCTTC.